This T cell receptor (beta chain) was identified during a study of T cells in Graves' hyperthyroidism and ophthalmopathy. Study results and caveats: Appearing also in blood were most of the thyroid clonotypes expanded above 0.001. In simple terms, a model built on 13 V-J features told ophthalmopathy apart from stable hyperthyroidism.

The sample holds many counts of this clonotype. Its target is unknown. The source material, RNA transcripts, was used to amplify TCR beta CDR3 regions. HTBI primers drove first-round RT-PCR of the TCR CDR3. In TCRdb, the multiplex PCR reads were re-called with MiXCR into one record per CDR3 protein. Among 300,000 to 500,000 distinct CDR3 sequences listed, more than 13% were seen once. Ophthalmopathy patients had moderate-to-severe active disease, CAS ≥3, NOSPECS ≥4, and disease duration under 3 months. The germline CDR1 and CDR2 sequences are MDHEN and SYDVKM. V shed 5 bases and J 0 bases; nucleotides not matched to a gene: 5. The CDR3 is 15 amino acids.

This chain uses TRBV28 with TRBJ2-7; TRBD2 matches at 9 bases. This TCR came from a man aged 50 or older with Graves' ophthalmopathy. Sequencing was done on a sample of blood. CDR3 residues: CASSQHSGSSYEQYF. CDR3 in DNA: TGTGCCAGCAGTCAACATAGCGGGAGCTCCTACGAGCAGTACTTC.